Listed here is a single TCR beta chain. Its target is unknown. There are 17 residues in the CDR3. Trimming took 3 bases from V and 5 from J, leaving 23 bases between them. Germline values: CDR1 SGHDT, CDR2 YYEEEE. Sorted-subset replicate PCRs used around 200 ng of genomic DNA. This amount corresponded to 33,000 or so T cell genomes. Libraries were prepared by immunoSEQ multiplex PCR; TCRdb keeps only in-frame clonotypes and omits some of them. The sample consists of 1.5 million to 2.5 million clones, about 95% of them appearing once. The data stem from a study of shared clonotypes between healthy human individuals. The naive CD8 fraction comprised CD45RO-negative cells positively selected for CCR7 and excluded terminally differentiated effector memory CD45RA+ cells. Overall study results and limits: The sole specimen, blood, was sampled, and tissue repertoires likely differ.

The sequence was collected from a young man in good health. The J gene is TRBJ2-5, the V gene TRBV5-6; maybe TRBD2 (7 bases). The material sequenced was naive CD8+ T cells sorted from blood. CDR3 sequence reads: CASSYLTQGRGGETQYF. The CDR3 DNA reads as TGTGCCAGCAGCTACTTGACTCAGGGGAGGGGAGGGGAGACCCAGTACTTC.